This TCR beta chain was identified in a study of tumor-infiltrating lymphocytes in primary liver carcinoma. The CDR3 loop spans 13 amino acids. The V segment lost 5 bases and the J segment 7 bases; nucleotides outside the gene matches: 5. Per the germline V gene, CDR1 is SGHAT and CDR2 is FQNNGV. In this sample, this clonotype turned up a few times. Bulk tissue was left unsorted, and RNA and DNA were co-extracted from about 20-30 mg of it. The input was about 490 ng total RNA; TCR beta cDNA was made from it with a constant-region primer. A slightly modified ARM-PCR protocol with three nested multiplex PCR rounds produced these TCR beta libraries. Two initial PCR rounds of around 10 cycles each paired TRBV1-TRBV30 forward primers with a C-beta reverse primer. MiXCR, applied by TCRdb to the multiplex PCR reads, yields one record per CDR3 protein. The table lists tens of thousands of distinct CDR3 sequences, 60% to 85% of them singletons.

The V and J genes are TRBV11-2 and TRBJ2-1; TRBD2 aligns across 7 bases. The sequenced sample was liver tumor tissue from sampling region 4. Regarding subset: tumor region T4, right-lateral pole. The clonotype was recovered from a woman under 40 with primary liver carcinoma and hepatitis B virus infection. CDR3 region: CASSLGGRNEQFF. CDR3 in DNA: TGTGCCAGCAGCCTCGGGGGGAGGAATGAGCAGTTCTTC. Based on the CDR3 plus reference TRBV11-2 and TRBJ2-1, the full variable domain is EAGVAQSPRYKIIEKRQSVAFWCNPISGHATLYWYQQILGQGPKLLIQFQNNGVVDDSQLPKDRFSAERLKGVDSTLKIQPAKLEDSAVYLCASSLGGRNEQFFGPGTRLTVL.